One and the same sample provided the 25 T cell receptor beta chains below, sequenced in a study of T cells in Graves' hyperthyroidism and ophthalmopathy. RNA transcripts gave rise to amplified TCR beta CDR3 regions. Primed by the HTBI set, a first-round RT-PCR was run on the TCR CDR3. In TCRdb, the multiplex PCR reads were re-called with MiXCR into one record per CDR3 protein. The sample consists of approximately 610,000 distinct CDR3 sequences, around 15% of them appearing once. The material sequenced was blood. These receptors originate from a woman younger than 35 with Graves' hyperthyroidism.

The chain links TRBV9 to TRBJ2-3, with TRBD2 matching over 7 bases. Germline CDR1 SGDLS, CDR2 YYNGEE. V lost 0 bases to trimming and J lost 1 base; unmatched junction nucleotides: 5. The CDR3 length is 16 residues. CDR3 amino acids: CASSVGMSGGTDTQYF. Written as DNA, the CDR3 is TGTGCCAGCAGCGTAGGGATGAGCGGGGGCACAGATACGCAGTATTTT.

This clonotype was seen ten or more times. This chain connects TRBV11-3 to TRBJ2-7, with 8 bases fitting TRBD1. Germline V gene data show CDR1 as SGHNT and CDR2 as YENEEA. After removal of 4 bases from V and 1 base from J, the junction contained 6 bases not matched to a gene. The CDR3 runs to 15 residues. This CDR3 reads CASSSRTGSSYEQYF. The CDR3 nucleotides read TGTGCCAGCAGCTCGCGGACAGGGAGTTCCTACGAGCAGTACTTC. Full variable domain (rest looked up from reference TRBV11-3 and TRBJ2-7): EAGVVQSPRYKIIEKKQPVAFWCNPISGHNTLYWYLQNLGQGPELLIRYENEEAVDDSQLPKDRFSAERLKGVDSTLKIQPAELGDSAVYLCASSSRTGSSYEQYFGPGTRLTVT.

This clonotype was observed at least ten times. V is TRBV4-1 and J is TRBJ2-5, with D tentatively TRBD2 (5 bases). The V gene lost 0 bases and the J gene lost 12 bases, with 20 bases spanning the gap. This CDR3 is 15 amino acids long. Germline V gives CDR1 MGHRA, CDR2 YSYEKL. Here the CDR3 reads CASSQEVISRVGEYF. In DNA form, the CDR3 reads TGCGCCAGCAGCCAAGAAGTTATCTCGCGGGTTGGGGAGTACTTC.

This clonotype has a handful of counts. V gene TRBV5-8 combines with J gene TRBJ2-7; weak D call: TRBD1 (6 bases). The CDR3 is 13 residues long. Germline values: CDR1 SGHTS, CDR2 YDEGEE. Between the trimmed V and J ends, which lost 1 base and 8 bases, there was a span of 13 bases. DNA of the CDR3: TGTGCCAGCAGCTTGTGGGGTGGGACAAAGCAGTACTTC. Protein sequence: CASSLWGGTKQYF.

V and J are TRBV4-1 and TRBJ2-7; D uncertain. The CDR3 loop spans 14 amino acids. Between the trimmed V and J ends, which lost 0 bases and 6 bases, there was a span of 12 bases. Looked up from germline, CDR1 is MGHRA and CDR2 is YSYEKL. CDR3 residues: CASSQEFSVSEQYF. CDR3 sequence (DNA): TGCGCCAGCAGCCAAGAGTTTAGTGTTTCCGAGCAGTACTTC.

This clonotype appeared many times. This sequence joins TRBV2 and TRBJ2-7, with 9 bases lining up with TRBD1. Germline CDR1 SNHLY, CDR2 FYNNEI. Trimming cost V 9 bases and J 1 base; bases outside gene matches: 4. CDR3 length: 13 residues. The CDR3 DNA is TGTGCCAGGGGGACAGGGCTATCCTACGAGCAGTACTTC. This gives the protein CARGTGLSYEQYF.

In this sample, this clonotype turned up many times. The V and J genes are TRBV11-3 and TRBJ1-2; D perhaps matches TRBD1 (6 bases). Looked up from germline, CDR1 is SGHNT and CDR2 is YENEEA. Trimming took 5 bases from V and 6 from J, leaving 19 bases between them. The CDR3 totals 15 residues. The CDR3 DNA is TGTGCCAGCAGCCCCGGGACGGGGGGCGGGGATGGCTACACCTTC. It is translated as CASSPGTGGGDGYTF. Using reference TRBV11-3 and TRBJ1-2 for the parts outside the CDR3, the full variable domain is EAGVVQSPRYKIIEKKQPVAFWCNPISGHNTLYWYLQNLGQGPELLIRYENEEAVDDSQLPKDRFSAERLKGVDSTLKIQPAELGDSAVYLCASSPGTGGGDGYTFGSGTRLTVV.

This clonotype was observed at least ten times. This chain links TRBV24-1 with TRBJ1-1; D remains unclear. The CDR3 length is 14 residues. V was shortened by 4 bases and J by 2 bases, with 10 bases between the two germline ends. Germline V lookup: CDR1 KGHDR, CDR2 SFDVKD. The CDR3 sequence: CATSEDGTNTEAFF. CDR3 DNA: TGTGCCACCAGTGAAGATGGAACCAACACTGAAGCTTTCTTT.

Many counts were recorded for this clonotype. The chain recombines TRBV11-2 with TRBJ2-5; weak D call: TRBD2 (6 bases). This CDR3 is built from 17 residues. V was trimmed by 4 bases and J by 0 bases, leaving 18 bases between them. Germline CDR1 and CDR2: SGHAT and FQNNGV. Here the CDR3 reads CASSSRVWREDQETQYF. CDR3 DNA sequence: TGTGCCAGCAGCTCCCGCGTTTGGCGGGAAGACCAAGAGACCCAGTACTTC.

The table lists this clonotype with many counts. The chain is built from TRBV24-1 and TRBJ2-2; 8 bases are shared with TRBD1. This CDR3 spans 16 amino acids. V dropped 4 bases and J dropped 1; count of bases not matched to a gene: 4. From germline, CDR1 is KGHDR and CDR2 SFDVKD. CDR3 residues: CATSEFGTGNTGELFF. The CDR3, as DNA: TGTGCCACCAGTGAGTTTGGGACAGGGAACACCGGGGAGCTGTTTTTT.

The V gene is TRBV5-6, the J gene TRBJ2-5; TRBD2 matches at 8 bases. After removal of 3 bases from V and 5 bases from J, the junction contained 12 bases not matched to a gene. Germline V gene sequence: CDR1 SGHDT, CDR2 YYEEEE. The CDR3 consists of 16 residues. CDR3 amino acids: CASSYTLLAAVETQYF. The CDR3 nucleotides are TGTGCCAGCAGCTATACACTACTAGCGGCCGTTGAGACCCAGTACTTC.

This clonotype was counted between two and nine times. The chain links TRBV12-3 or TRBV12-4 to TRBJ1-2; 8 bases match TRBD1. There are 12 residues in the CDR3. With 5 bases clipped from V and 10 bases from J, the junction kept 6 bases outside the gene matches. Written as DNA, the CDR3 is TGTGCCAGCAGTCCCGACAGGGGAGACTACACCTTC. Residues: CASSPDRGDYTF.

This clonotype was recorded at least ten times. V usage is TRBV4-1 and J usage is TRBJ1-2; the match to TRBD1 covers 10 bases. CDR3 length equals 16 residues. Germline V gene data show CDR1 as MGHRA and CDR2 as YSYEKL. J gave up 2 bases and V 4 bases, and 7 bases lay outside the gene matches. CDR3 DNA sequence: TGCGCCAGCAGCCGGAGGGAGGGACAGGGGAACTATGGCTACACCTTC. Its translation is CASSRREGQGNYGYTF.

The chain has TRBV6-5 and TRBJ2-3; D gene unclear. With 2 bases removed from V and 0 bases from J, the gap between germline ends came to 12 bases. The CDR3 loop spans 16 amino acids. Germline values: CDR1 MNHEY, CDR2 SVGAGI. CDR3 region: CASSYPDQTSTDTQYF. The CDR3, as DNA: TGTGCCAGCAGTTACCCGGACCAAACTAGCACAGATACGCAGTATTTT.

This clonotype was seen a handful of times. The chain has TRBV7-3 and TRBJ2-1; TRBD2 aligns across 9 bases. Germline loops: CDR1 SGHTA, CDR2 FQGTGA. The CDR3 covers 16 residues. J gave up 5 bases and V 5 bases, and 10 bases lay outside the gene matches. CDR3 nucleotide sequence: TGTGCCAGCAGCCCACGTGGCGGGGGGGCCCACAATGAGCAGTTCTTC. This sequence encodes CASSPRGGGAHNEQFF.

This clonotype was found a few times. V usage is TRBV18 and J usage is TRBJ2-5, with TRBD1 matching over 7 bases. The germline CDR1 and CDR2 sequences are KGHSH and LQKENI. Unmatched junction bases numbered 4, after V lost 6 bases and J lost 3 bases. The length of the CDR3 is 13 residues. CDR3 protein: CASSQGTEETQYF. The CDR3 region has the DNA TGTGCCAGCTCCCAGGGGACAGAAGAGACCCAGTACTTC.

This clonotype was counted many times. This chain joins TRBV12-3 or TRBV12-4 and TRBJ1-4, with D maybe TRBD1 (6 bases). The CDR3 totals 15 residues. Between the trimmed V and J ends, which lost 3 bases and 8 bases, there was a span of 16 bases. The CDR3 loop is CASSFRRDIGEKLFF. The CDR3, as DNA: TGTGCCAGCAGTTTTCGGCGGGACATAGGAGAAAAACTGTTTTTT.

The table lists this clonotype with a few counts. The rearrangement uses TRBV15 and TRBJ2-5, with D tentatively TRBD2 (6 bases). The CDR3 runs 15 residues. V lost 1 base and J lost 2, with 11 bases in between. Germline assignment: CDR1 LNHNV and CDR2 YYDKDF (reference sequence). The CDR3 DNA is TGTGCCACCAGCAGAGCGGCGGGATTACAAGAGACCCAGTACTTC. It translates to CATSRAAGLQETQYF.

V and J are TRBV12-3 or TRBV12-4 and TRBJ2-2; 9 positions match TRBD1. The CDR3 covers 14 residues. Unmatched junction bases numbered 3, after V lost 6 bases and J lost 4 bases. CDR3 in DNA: TGTGCCAGCAGAAACAGGGGGCTCACCGGGGAGCTGTTTTTT. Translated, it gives CASRNRGLTGELFF.

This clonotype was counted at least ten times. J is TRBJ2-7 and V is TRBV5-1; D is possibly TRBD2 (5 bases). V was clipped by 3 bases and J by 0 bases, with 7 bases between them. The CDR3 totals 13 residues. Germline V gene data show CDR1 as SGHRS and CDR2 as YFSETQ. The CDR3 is CASSSGNSYEQYF. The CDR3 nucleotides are TGCGCCAGCAGCTCGGGGAACTCCTACGAGCAGTACTTC.

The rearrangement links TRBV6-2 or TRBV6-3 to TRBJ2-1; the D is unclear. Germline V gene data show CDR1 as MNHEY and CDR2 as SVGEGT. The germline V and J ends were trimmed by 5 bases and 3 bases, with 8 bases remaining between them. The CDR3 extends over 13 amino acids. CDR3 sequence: CASSATRYNEQFF. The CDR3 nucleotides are TGTGCCAGCAGTGCTACTCGCTACAATGAGCAGTTCTTC.

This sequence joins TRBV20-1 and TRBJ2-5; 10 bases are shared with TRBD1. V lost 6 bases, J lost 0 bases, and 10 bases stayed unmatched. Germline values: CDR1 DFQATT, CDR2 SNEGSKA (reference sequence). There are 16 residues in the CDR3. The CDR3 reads CSAGTGAVKYQETQYF. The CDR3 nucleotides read TGCAGTGCCGGGACAGGGGCGGTAAAGTACCAAGAGACCCAGTACTTC.

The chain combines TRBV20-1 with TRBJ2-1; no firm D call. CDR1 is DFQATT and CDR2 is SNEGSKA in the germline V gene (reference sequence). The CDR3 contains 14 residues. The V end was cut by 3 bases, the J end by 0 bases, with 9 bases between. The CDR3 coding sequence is TGCAGTGCTAGCCCAGCCCCCTCCTACAATGAGCAGTTCTTC. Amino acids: CSASPAPSYNEQFF.

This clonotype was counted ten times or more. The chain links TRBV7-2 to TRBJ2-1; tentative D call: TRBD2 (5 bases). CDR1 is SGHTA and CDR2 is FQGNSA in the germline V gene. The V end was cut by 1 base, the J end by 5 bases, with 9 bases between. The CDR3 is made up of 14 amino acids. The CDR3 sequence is CASSLGTVHNEQFF. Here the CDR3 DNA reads TGTGCCAGCAGCTTAGGGACTGTCCACAATGAGCAGTTCTTC.

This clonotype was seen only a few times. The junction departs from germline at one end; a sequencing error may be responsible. As DNA, the CDR3 is TGTGCTAGCAGCTTAGCTCCCGATTACGAGCAGTACTTC. This translates into CASSLAPDYEQYF. This chain connects TRBV7-7 to TRBJ2-7, with D unclear. Germline values: CDR1 SSHAT, CDR2 FNYEAQ (reference sequence). The CDR3 spans 13 residues.